What follows are 14 T cell receptor beta chains derived from one specimen sequenced in a study of blood T cell repertoires in COVID-19. Produced via immunoSEQ multiplex PCR; TCRdb's table is partial and in-frame only. Among about 220,000 clones listed, 84% were seen once. The sequenced sample consisted of peripheral blood. The origin of the receptors is a woman aged 55 to 70 who had recovered from COVID-19.

The chain links TRBV7-9 to TRBJ2-5; no clear D. The V end lost 4 bases, the J end lost 4 bases, and 19 bases lay between the germline ends. Germline-derived CDR1 and CDR2 are SEHNR and FQNEAQ (reference sequence). The CDR3 contains 16 residues. The CDR3 DNA sequence: TGTGCCAGCAGCTACCGGATACTACGAACAAGAGAGACCCAGTACTTC. Protein sequence: CASSYRILRTRETQYF.

The chain combines TRBV19 with TRBJ1-2, with 10 bases fitting TRBD1. Per germline, CDR1 LNHDA and CDR2 SQIVND (reference sequence). J was trimmed by 5 bases and V by 2 bases; bases with no gene match: 8. This CDR3 is built from 16 residues. The CDR3 region has the DNA TGTGCCAGTAGTATATGGGGACAGGGGTCTCGGTATGGCTACACCTTC. Translation: CASSIWGQGSRYGYTF.

The gene calls are TRBV5-1 and TRBJ1-1; 9 bases agree with TRBD1. The CDR3 is made up of 14 amino acids. CDR1 and CDR2 from the germline V gene are SGHRS and YFSETQ. V lost 5 bases to trimming and J lost 5 bases; unmatched junction nucleotides: 7. The CDR3 region has the DNA TGCGCCAGCAGACTGACAGGGGGGGAAACTGAAGCTTTCTTT. Translation: CASRLTGGETEAFF. Using reference TRBV5-1 and TRBJ1-1 for the parts outside the CDR3, the full variable domain is KAGVTQTPRYLIKTRGQQVTLSCSPISGHRSVSWYQQTPGQGLQFLFEYFSETQRNKGNFPGRFSGRQFSNSRSEMNVSTLELGDSALYLCASRLTGGETEAFFGQGTRLTVV.

In its sample, this clone was seen a few times. The CDR3 coding sequence is TGTGCCAGCAGCCCGTTCCGGGGGGTCGAAGAGACCCAGTACTTC. Translation: CASSPFRGVEETQYF. The rearrangement joins TRBV14 to TRBJ2-5, with 7 positions matching TRBD2. V trimming: 4 bases; J trimming: 3 bases; junction bases outside the gene matches: 8. Per germline, CDR1 SGHDN and CDR2 FVKESK. The CDR3 contains 15 residues.

The chain employs TRBV6-6 and TRBJ2-2; D gene uncertain. The CDR3 contains 14 residues. Germline V lookup: CDR1 MNHNY, CDR2 SVGAGI (reference sequence). V lost 0 bases and J 3 bases, leaving 5 bases between the germline ends. The CDR3 spells CASSYSRDTGELFF. For the CDR3, the DNA is TGTGCCAGCAGTTACTCGAGAGACACCGGGGAGCTGTTTTTT.

The chain uses TRBV7-9 and TRBJ1-1; no clear D. The CDR3 is made up of 13 amino acids. The V gene's germline CDR1 is SEHNR and CDR2 FQNEAQ (reference sequence). The ends were cut back, 2 bases at V and 3 bases at J, with 7 bases in the middle. For the CDR3, the DNA is TGTGCCAGCAGCTTAACTCTCCACACTGAAGCTTTCTTT. Protein: CASSLTLHTEAFF. Looking up the rest from reference TRBV7-9 and TRBJ1-1 gives the full variable domain: DTGVSQNPRHKITKRGQNVTFRCDPISEHNRLYWYRQTLGQGPEFLTYFQNEAQLEKSRLLSDRFSAERPKGSFSTLEIQRTEQGDSAMYLCASSLTLHTEAFFGQGTRLTVV.

The chain carries TRBV10-3 and TRBJ1-2, with TRBD1 identical over 10 bases. The V gene's germline CDR1 is ENHRY and CDR2 SYGVKD. The CDR3 has 12 amino acids. The V and J ends lost 6 bases and 6 bases, in that order; junction bases with no gene match: 1. CDR3: CAIRDRGDGYTF. CDR3 bases: TGTGCCATCAGGGACAGGGGGGATGGCTACACCTTC.

The V and J genes are TRBV25-1 and TRBJ1-2; 8 bases align to TRBD1. The CDR3 is 15 residues long. Germline CDR1 reads MGHDK; CDR2 reads SYGVNS. V lost 2 bases, J lost 6 bases, and 8 bases stayed unmatched. The CDR3 loop reads CASSEDPTGGNGYTF. CDR3 nucleotides: TGTGCCAGCAGTGAAGACCCCACAGGGGGGAATGGCTACACCTTC.

The rearrangement links TRBV3-1 (or the pseudogene TRBV3-2) to TRBJ1-6; D is ambiguous. Germline CDR1 reads LGHDT; CDR2 reads YNNKEL (reference sequence). V lost 0 bases and J lost 11, with 5 bases in between. This CDR3 region has 12 residues. The CDR3 spells CASSQEGAPLHF. CDR3 DNA: TGTGCCAGCAGCCAAGAGGGAGCACCCCTCCACTTT.

The V call is TRBV2, the J call TRBJ2-1, with D possibly TRBD2 on 6 matching bases. The CDR3 runs to 14 residues. Trimming stripped 10 bases from V and 0 bases from J, with 13 bases between. Germline V gene lookup returns CDR1 SNHLY and CDR2 FYNNEI. CDR3 in DNA: TGTGCCACCGCGGGGATGAGCTCCTACAATGAGCAGTTCTTC. Encoded protein: CATAGMSSYNEQFF.

The V call is TRBV11-2, the J call TRBJ2-2, with a weak D call TRBD2 (7 bases). CDR1 is SGHAT, CDR2 FQNNGV, per germline. Trimming cost V 5 bases and J 4 bases, with 14 bases left between them. This CDR3 spans 15 amino acids. The CDR3 nucleotides read TGTGCCAGCAGCCACGGGGGGCTGAGCACCGGGGAGCTGTTTTTT. It codes for CASSHGGLSTGELFF.

The rearrangement joins TRBV4-1 to TRBJ1-2; D unclear. Germline assignment: CDR1 MGHRA and CDR2 YSYEKL. V was pared by 0 bases and J by 6 bases, with 14 bases between. The CDR3 loop spans 15 amino acids. DNA for the CDR3: TGCGCCAGCAGCCAAGAACCAGGATCTCTGGATGGCTACACCTTC. Translated, it gives CASSQEPGSLDGYTF.

The rearrangement joins TRBV7-9 to TRBJ2-5; the D gene is possibly TRBD2 (6 bases). Between the trimmed V and J ends, which lost 7 bases and 3 bases, there was a span of 12 bases. The CDR3 is 13 amino acids. Germline V CDR1 and CDR2: SEHNR, FQNEAQ (reference sequence). The DNA for the CDR3 is TGTGCCAGCACCATTGGGGGGAAAGAGACCCAGTACTTC. Residues: CASTIGGKETQYF.

The table lists this clone with a count of one. The chain employs TRBV6-5 and TRBJ1-1, with D possibly TRBD1 on 6 matching bases. CDR3 length: 13 residues. Per the germline V gene, CDR1 is MNHEY and CDR2 is SVGAGI. Deletions cut 8 bases from V and 3 bases from J, with 13 bases between. In nucleotides, the CDR3 is TGTGCCAGCCGGGACACTCTGTACACTGAAGCTTTCTTT. Protein sequence: CASRDTLYTEAFF.